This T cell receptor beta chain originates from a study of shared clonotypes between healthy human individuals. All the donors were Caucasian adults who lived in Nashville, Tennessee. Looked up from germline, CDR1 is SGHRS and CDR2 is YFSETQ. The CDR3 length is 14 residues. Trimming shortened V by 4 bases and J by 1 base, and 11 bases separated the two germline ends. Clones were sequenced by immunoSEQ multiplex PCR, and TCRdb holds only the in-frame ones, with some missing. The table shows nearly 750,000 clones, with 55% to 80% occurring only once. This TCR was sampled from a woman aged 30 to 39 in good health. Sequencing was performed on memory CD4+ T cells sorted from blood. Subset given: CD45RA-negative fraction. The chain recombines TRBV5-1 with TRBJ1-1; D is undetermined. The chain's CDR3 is CASSQDGANTEAFF. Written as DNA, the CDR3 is TGCGCCAGCAGCCAGGACGGAGCGAACACTGAAGCTTTCTTT.